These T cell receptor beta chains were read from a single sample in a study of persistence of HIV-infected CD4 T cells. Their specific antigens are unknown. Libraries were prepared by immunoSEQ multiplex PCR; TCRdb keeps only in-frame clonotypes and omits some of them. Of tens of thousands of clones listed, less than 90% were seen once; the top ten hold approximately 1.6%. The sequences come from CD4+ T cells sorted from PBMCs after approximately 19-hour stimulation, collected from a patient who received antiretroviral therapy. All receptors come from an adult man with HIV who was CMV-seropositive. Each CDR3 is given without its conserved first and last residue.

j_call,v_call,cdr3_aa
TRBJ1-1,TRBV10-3,AALRTGIFGTEAF
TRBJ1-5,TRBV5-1,ASSWTGGKDQPQH
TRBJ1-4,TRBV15,ATTKGRSNEKLF
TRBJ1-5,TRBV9,ASSVQGNQPQH
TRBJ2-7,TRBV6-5,ASTRDRVYEQY
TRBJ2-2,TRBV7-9,ASSSTEWGLNTGELF
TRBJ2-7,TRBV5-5,ASSRDRNSYEQY
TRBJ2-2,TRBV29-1,SVGQGANTGELF
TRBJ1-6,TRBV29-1,SVSTGGNSPLH
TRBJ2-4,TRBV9,ASSLGQGDIQY
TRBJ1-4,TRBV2,ASSPTGFSEKLF
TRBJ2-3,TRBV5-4,ASSSGGHTDTQY
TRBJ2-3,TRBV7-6,ASSPRTGSSDTQY
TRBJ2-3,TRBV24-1,ATSDGTGSNTDTQY
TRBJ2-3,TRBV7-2,ASSSWTGGTDTQY
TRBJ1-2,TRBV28,ASSLARGLRGYT
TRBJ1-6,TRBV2,ASSSPVQGLNQGSPLH
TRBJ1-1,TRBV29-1,SVVPRPSTAEAF
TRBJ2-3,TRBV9,ASSVNAGADTQY
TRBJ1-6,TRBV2,ASSYGQENSPLH
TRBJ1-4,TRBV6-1,ASSERSATNEKLF
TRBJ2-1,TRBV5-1,ASSMGTGEQF
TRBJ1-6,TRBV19,ASRTTDRGNSPLH
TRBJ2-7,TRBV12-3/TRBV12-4,ASKLAGGWEQY
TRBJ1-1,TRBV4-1,ASSPRGLEMNTKAF